This T cell receptor beta chain was sequenced in a study of response to subunit inactivated influenza vaccine. As for this clonotype: Its antigen is not known.

Study-level points and caveats: Each seasonal influenza vaccination, the authors suggested, recruits few new T cells.

Using its own MiXCR run on the RT-PCR reads, TCRdb lists one record per CDR3 protein. Among fewer than 400,000 distinct CDR3 sequences listed, around a fifth were seen once. The sequence derives from a man in his fifties or sixties who received an inactivated influenza vaccine. Sequencing used PBMCs from blood, obtained 21 months after vaccination.

The CDR3 region has the DNA TGCAGTGCTAGACCGGGATTGGGCTACGAGCAGTACTTC. It encodes CSARPGLGYEQYF. The chain links TRBV20-1 to TRBJ2-7; perhaps TRBD2 as D (5 bases). The V end lost 2 bases, the J end lost 3 bases, and 11 bases lay between the germline ends. Germline V lookup: CDR1 DFQATT, CDR2 SNEGSKA (reference sequence). This CDR3 contains 13 residues.